The source of this T cell receptor (beta chain) is a study of blood T cell repertoires in COVID-19. Only in-frame clones appear in the TCRdb table, and some are missing; sequencing was by immunoSEQ multiplex PCR. The profile shows over 95,000 clones, around 88% of them singletons. This receptor was identified in a human donor with acute or convalescent COVID-19. The donor label of this sample is uncertain. Sequences were obtained from peripheral blood.

DNA of the CDR3: TGTGCCAGTAGTGGTGGGACTAGCGGGTCTATCTACGAGCAGTACTTC. Encoded protein: CASSGGTSGSIYEQYF. The V call is TRBV19, the J call TRBJ2-7; the match to TRBD2 covers 12 bases. CDR1 LNHDA and CDR2 SQIVND come from the germline V gene (reference sequence). After removal of 5 bases from V and 3 bases from J, the junction contained 8 bases not matched to a gene. The CDR3 extends over 16 amino acids.